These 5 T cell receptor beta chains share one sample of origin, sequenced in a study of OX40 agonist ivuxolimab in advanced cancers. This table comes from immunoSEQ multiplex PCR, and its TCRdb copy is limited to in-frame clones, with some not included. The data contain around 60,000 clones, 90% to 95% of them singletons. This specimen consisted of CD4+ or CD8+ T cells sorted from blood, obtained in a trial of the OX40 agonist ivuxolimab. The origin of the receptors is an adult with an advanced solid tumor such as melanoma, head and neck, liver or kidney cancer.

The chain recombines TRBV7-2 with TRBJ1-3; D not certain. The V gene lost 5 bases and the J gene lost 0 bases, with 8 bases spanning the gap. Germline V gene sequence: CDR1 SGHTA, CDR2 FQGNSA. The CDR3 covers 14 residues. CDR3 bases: TGTGCCAGCAGCAGGCCCCCCTCTGGAAACACCATATATTTT. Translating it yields CASSRPPSGNTIYF.

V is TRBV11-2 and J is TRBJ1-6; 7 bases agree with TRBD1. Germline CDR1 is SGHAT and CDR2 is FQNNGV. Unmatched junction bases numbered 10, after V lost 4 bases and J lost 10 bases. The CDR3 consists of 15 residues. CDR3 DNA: TGTGCCAGCAGCTCAACCGGGACAGTACAGTCACCCCTCCACTTT. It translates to CASSSTGTVQSPLHF.

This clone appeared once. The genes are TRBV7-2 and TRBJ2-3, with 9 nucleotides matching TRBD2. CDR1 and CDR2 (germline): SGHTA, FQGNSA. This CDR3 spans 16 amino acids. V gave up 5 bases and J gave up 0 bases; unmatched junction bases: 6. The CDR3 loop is CASSPLLAGSTDTQYF. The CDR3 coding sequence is TGTGCCAGCAGCCCTTTACTAGCGGGCAGCACAGATACGCAGTATTTT.

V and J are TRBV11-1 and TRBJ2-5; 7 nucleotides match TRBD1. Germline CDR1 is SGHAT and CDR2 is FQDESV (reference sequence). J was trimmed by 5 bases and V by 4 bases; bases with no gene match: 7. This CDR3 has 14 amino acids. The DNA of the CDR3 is TGTGCCAGCAGCTGGGGGACAGTCCTGGAGACCCAGTACTTC. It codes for CASSWGTVLETQYF.

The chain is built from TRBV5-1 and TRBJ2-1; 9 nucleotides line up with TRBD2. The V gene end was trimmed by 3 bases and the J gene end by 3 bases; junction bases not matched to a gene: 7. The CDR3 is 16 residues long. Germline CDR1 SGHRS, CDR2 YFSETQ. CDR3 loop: CASSWGAGGNYNEQFF. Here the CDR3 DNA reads TGCGCCAGCAGCTGGGGGGCGGGAGGGAACTACAATGAGCAGTTCTTC.